This T cell receptor beta chain was sequenced during a study of radiation and T cells in renal cell carcinoma. This clone was seen just once. Some clones are missing from TCRdb's copy, which holds only in-frame ones; the method was immunoSEQ multiplex PCR. The sample shows about 64,000 clones, about 74% of them seen only once. CDR3 length equals 18 residues. Germline lookup yields CDR1 MNHNS and CDR2 SASEGT. V lost 4 bases to trimming and J lost 1 base, with 20 bases between them. Regarding time point: blood 4 weeks post-SBRT, at nephrectomy. Treatment in this sample: 15 Gy SBRT to primary tumor, nephrectomy 4 weeks later. Serial blood draws occurred at baseline and 2 and 4 weeks post-SBRT.

This TCR was sampled from a man between 60 and 70 years old with renal cell carcinoma. Sequences were derived from blood, sampled from a patient whose treatment included radiotherapy and nephrectomy. V usage is TRBV6-1 and J usage is TRBJ1-5, with D possibly being TRBD1 (5 bases). CDR3 DNA: TGTGCCAGCAGTGCCCCCCCTAGCGAGGCAGGGAGCAATCAGCCCCAGCATTTT. Translated: CASSAPPSEAGSNQPQHF.